The 20 T cell receptor beta chains given below trace back to one sample, sequenced in a study of shared clonotypes between healthy human individuals. Only in-frame clones appear in the TCRdb table, and some are missing; sequencing was by immunoSEQ multiplex PCR. Found here are 2.5 million or so clones, roughly 92% of them singletons; the top ten hold around 0.14%. The sequencing input was naive CD4+ T cells sorted from blood. Subset meaning: CD45RA+ positively selected. The receptor set was obtained from a man aged 18-30 years in good health.

The chain joins TRBV5-6 to TRBJ2-3; D perhaps matches TRBD2 (7 bases). V shed 4 bases and J shed 3 bases, with 18 bases lying between them. The CDR3 has 16 residues. The germline gives CDR1 SGHDT, CDR2 YYEEEE. The CDR3 sequence: CASSVPLGGRTDTQYF. The CDR3 nucleotides read TGTGCCAGCAGCGTGCCTCTGGGGGGGCGGACAGATACGCAGTATTTT.

This chain links TRBV6-5 with TRBJ1-2; D gene ambiguous. With 8 bases removed from V and 6 bases from J, the gap between germline ends came to 13 bases. Per the germline V gene, CDR1 is MNHEY and CDR2 is SVGAGI. The CDR3 has 12 amino acids. The CDR3: CASADPDDGYTF. The CDR3 DNA sequence: TGTGCCAGCGCAGATCCAGACGATGGCTACACCTTC.

The chain uses TRBV29-1 and TRBJ2-7, with 14 bases identical to TRBD2. CDR1 is SQVTM and CDR2 is ANQGSEA in the germline V gene. Losses at the gene ends were 4 bases for V and 6 bases for J; bases not matched to a gene: 8. The CDR3 is 15 residues long. This chain's CDR3 is CSVVEAGLAGVEQYF. The DNA of the CDR3 is TGCAGCGTTGTTGAAGCGGGACTAGCGGGAGTCGAGCAGTACTTC.

This sequence joins TRBV9 and TRBJ1-3; perhaps TRBD1 as D (5 bases). The CDR3 has 16 residues. Trimming stripped 2 bases from V and 0 bases from J, with 12 bases between. The germline CDR1 and CDR2 sequences are SGDLS and YYNGEE. Here the CDR3 DNA reads TGTGCCAGCAGCGTCACAGGACTAAGCTCTGGAAACACCATATATTTT. It encodes CASSVTGLSSGNTIYF.

The chain is built from TRBV7-9 and TRBJ2-3, with 7 bases lining up with TRBD1. V was clipped by 1 base and J by 4 bases; unmatched bases: 2. CDR1 and CDR2 from the germline V gene are SEHNR and FQNEAQ (reference sequence). This CDR3 region has 14 residues. The CDR3 sequence: CASSLEGGPDTQYF. The DNA for the CDR3 is TGTGCCAGCAGCTTAGAAGGGGGCCCAGATACGCAGTATTTT.

The chain joins TRBV4-2 to TRBJ2-7; the match to TRBD2 covers 7 bases. V dropped 4 bases and J dropped 4; count of bases not matched to a gene: 7. Germline V gene data show CDR1 as LGHNA and CDR2 as YNFKEQ. This CDR3 has 14 residues. The CDR3 loop is CASSPASGLYEQYF. DNA for the CDR3: TGTGCCAGCAGCCCGGCTAGCGGATTGTACGAGCAGTACTTC.

The chain links TRBV5-1 to TRBJ2-1; D uncertain. The CDR3 loop spans 14 amino acids. The germline gives CDR1 SGHRS, CDR2 YFSETQ. The V end was cut by 0 bases, the J end by 3 bases, with 7 bases between. The CDR3, as DNA: TGCGCCAGCAGCTTGGACTCGTTCTACAATGAGCAGTTCTTC. It translates to CASSLDSFYNEQFF.

This chain links TRBV7-9 with TRBJ2-3; D possibly corresponds to TRBD1 (5 bases). CDR1 SEHNR and CDR2 FQNEAQ come from the germline V gene (reference sequence). The CDR3 spans 14 residues. V lost 3 bases and J 3 bases, leaving 10 bases between the germline ends. This chain's CDR3 is CASSLTEGTDTQYF. The CDR3, as DNA: TGTGCCAGCAGCTTGACAGAAGGGACAGATACGCAGTATTTT.

Comments on this clone: Distinct nucleotide sequences in the sample also encode this CDR3. CDR3 in DNA: TGTGCCAGCTCACCACCGGGGAGGAGTCAGCCCCAGCATTTT. Translation gives CASSPPGRSQPQHF. This chain joins TRBV18 and TRBJ1-5; D call uncertain. There are 14 residues in the CDR3. V dropped 0 bases and J dropped 6 bases, with 9 bases sitting between them. Germline assignment: CDR1 KGHSH and CDR2 LQKENI.

This chain joins TRBV4-1 and TRBJ2-2, with D uncertain. This CDR3 has 14 residues. Germline V gives CDR1 MGHRA, CDR2 YSYEKL. V was pared by 3 bases and J by 5 bases, with 10 bases between. CDR3 amino acids: CASSHPDGTGELFF. DNA of the CDR3: TGCGCCAGCAGCCATCCCGACGGAACCGGGGAGCTGTTTTTT.

This chain uses TRBV6-6 with TRBJ1-2, with 8 nucleotides matching TRBD1. Per germline, CDR1 MNHNY and CDR2 SVGAGI (reference sequence). The CDR3 sequence is 15 residues long. The V gene end was trimmed by 7 bases and the J gene end by 0 bases; junction bases not matched to a gene: 7. The CDR3 spells CASTQQGGSNYGYTF. The CDR3 DNA is TGTGCCAGCACCCAACAGGGGGGTTCTAACTATGGCTACACCTTC.

V usage is TRBV7-9 and J usage is TRBJ2-7; D possibly matches TRBD1 or TRBD2 (5 bases each). CDR3 size: 13 residues. Trimming left V 5 bases short and J 3 bases short, with 11 bases between. The germline V gene encodes CDR1 SEHNR and CDR2 FQNEAQ (reference sequence). The CDR3 loop is CASSPPGRYEQYF. The CDR3 DNA sequence: TGTGCCAGCAGCCCGCCGGGACGCTACGAGCAGTACTTC.

This clone was seen once. This chain links TRBV4-2 with TRBJ2-3; D possibly corresponds to TRBD2 (6 bases). There are 18 residues in the CDR3. With 1 base removed from V and 0 bases from J, the gap between germline ends came to 17 bases. The germline CDR1 and CDR2 sequences are LGHNA and YNFKEQ. This CDR3 reads CASSQVSRSGLSTDTQYF. The CDR3 DNA follows: TGTGCCAGCAGCCAAGTCTCCAGAAGCGGGCTTAGCACAGATACGCAGTATTTT.

This chain links TRBV5-1 with TRBJ2-3; 10 bases line up with TRBD1. This CDR3 spans 13 amino acids. The germline gives CDR1 SGHRS, CDR2 YFSETQ. V trimming: 6 bases; J trimming: 4 bases; junction bases outside the gene matches: 2. The CDR3 nucleotides are TGCGCCAGCAAGACAGGGGGCTCAGATACGCAGTATTTT. It translates to CASKTGGSDTQYF.

This chain links TRBV7-2 with TRBJ2-5; D may be TRBD1 (5 bases). The V end lost 4 bases, the J end lost 8 bases, and 17 bases lay between the germline ends. The CDR3 extends over 14 amino acids. The V gene's germline CDR1 is SGHTA and CDR2 FQGNSA. The CDR3 spells CASSSTQVQGTQYF. The CDR3 DNA reads as TGTGCCAGCAGCTCGACACAGGTCCAAGGAACCCAGTACTTC. The variable domain in full, with the rest retrieved from reference TRBV7-2 and TRBJ2-5, is GAGVSQSPSNKVTEKGKDVELRCDPISGHTALYWYRQSLGQGLEFLIYFQGNSAPDKSGLPSDRFSAERTGGSVSTLTIQRTQQEDSAVYLCASSSTQVQGTQYFGPGTRLLVL.

This clone appeared once. The same CDR3 also results from other DNA sequences found in this sample. The chain has TRBV28 and TRBJ1-4, with TRBD1 matching 7 bases. CDR1 is MDHEN and CDR2 is SYDVKM in the germline V gene. The ends lost 6 bases at V and 7 bases at J; junction bases unmatched: 8. The CDR3 has 14 residues. CDR3 region: CASSEGQIPEKLFF. CDR3 in DNA: TGTGCCAGCAGCGAGGGACAGATACCTGAAAAACTGTTTTTT.

This clone has just one count. This chain connects TRBV5-1 to TRBJ1-5; TRBD1 agrees at 10 bases. Unmatched junction bases numbered 7, after V lost 0 bases and J lost 7 bases. Germline-derived CDR1 and CDR2 are SGHRS and YFSETQ. CDR3 size: 16 residues. CDR3 protein: CASSLGDRGGRQPQHF. The CDR3 nucleotides are TGCGCCAGCAGCTTGGGGGACAGGGGCGGTAGGCAGCCCCAGCATTTT.

This clone turned up a few times. This chain uses TRBV2 with TRBJ1-1, with D tentatively TRBD1 (6 bases). V was clipped by 7 bases and J by 2 bases, with 17 bases between them. Germline CDR1 reads SNHLY; CDR2 reads FYNNEI. The CDR3 spans 15 residues. CDR3 DNA sequence: TGTGCCAGCACTCGGGACATAGCATCTAACACTGAAGCTTTCTTT. Its translation is CASTRDIASNTEAFF.

Here the CDR3 DNA reads TGTGCCAGCAGCTTAGTCGTGTCATCTATCGGCACAGATACGCAGTATTTT. Its translation is CASSLVVSSIGTDTQYF. This chain joins TRBV11-2 and TRBJ2-3; D is unresolved. The V end lost 1 base, the J end lost 1 base, and 15 bases lay between the germline ends. Germline CDR1 reads SGHAT; CDR2 reads FQNNGV. The CDR3 has 17 residues. The variable domain in full, with the rest retrieved from reference TRBV11-2 and TRBJ2-3, is EAGVAQSPRYKIIEKRQSVAFWCNPISGHATLYWYQQILGQGPKLLIQFQNNGVVDDSQLPKDRFSAERLKGVDSTLKIQPAKLEDSAVYLCASSLVVSSIGTDTQYFGPGTRLTVL.

The CDR3 loop is CASSLEGGIRSPLHF. The DNA of the CDR3 is TGTGCCAGCAGCTTAGAAGGGGGAATTCGTTCACCCCTCCACTTT. The rearrangement uses TRBV13 and TRBJ1-6; perhaps TRBD1 as D (6 bases). V was clipped by 1 base and J by 9 bases, with 13 bases between them. The CDR3 runs 15 residues. Per the germline V gene, CDR1 is PRHDT and CDR2 is FYEKMQ (reference sequence).